The present T cell receptor (beta chain) was sequenced within a study of T cell responses to AZD1222 COVID-19 vaccine. TCRdb keeps only in-frame clones here, not all; method: immunoSEQ multiplex PCR. The sample comprises around 120,000 clones, 87% of which are singletons, and just over 2.5% rests with the top ten. Second-dose recipients at about 4 or about 12 weeks were treated as one pooled group. From germline, CDR1 is MNHEY and CDR2 SMNVEV (reference sequence). V was clipped by 0 bases and J by 0 bases, with 9 bases between them. This CDR3 contains 16 residues. Study-wide results and limits: Nearly half of spike-specific TCRs reportedly go after variant regions that carry no mutations. Two AZD1222 doses significantly raised spike-specific TCR breadth and depth over controls. White British donors predominated, females outnumbered males, and clonal diversity was possibly underestimated.

With respect to this clone: Its antigen remains unknown.

This specimen consisted of peripheral blood, obtained 28 days after the second AZD1222 dose. The V and J genes are TRBV27 and TRBJ1-5; a weak D match, TRBD1 (6 bases). The receptor comes from an adult who received the AZD1222 COVID-19 vaccine. The CDR3 spells CASSLSGTLSNQPQHF. The CDR3 DNA reads as TGTGCCAGCAGTTTATCCGGGACACTTAGCAATCAGCCCCAGCATTTT.